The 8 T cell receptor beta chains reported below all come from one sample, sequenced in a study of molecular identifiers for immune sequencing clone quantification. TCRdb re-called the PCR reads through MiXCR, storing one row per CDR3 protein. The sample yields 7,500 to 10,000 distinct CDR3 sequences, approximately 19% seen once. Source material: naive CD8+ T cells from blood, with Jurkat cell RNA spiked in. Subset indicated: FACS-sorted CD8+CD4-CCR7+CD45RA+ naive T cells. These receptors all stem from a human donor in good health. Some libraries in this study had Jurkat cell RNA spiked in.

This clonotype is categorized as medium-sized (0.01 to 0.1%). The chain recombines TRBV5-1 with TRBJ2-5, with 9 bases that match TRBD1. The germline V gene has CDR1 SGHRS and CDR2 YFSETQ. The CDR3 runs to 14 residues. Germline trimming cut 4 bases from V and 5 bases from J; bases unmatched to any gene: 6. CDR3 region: CASSARDRVETQYF. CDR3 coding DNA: TGCGCCAGCAGCGCCCGGGACAGGGTTGAGACCCAGTACTTC.

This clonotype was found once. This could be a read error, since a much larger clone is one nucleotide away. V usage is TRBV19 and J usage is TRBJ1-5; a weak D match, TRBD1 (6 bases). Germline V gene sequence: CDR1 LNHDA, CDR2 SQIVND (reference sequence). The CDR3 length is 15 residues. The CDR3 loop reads CASSTWTVSNQSQHF. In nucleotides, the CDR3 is TGTGCCAGTAGTACCTGGACAGTAAGCAATCAGTCCCAGCATTTT.

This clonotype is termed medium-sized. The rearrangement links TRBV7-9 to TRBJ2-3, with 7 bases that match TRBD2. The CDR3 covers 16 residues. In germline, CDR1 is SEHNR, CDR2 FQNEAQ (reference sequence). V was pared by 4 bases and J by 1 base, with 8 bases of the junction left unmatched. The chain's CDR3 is CASSSREGSGTDTQYF. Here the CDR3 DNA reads TGTGCCAGCAGCTCGAGGGAGGGTAGCGGCACAGATACGCAGTATTTT.

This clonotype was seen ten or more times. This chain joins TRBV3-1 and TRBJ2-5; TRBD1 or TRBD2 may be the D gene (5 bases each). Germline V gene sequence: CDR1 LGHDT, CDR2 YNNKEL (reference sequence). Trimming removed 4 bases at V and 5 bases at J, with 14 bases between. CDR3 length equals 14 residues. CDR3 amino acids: CASSPAHGTETQYF. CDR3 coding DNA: TGTGCCAGCAGCCCAGCTCACGGGACGGAGACCCAGTACTTC.

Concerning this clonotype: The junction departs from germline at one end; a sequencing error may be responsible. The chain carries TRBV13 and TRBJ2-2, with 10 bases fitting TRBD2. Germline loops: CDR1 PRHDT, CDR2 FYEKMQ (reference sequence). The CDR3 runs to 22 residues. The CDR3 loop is CARSTRTANSPGLAILTGELFF. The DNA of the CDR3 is TGTGCCCGCAGCACGCGGACAGCGAATTCTCCGGGACTAGCGATCCTAACCGGGGAGCTGTTTTTT.

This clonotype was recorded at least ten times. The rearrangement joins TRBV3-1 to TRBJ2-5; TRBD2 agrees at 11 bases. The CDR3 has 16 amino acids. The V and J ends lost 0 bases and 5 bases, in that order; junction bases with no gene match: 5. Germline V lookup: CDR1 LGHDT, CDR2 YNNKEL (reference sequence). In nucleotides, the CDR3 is TGTGCCAGCAGCCAAGATTCTCTAGCGGGAGGTGAGACCCAGTACTTC. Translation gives CASSQDSLAGGETQYF.

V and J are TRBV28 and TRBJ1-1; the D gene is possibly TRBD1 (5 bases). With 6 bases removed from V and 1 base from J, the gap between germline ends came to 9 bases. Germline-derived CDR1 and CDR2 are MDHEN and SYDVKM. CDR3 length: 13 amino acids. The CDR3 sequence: CASRHGQNTEAFF. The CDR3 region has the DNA TGTGCCAGCAGACATGGACAGAACACTGAAGCTTTCTTT.

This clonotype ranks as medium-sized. This chain's CDR3 is CASSESPNTEAFF. The CDR3 coding sequence is TGCGCCAGCAGTGAGTCACCGAACACTGAAGCTTTCTTT. The rearrangement uses TRBV10-2 and TRBJ1-1, with no clear D. Germline V gives CDR1 WSHSY, CDR2 SAAADI. Trimming took off 0 bases at V and 1 base at J, with 3 bases between the two ends. CDR3 length equals 13 residues.